This TCR beta chain was found in a study of cytomegalovirus exposure and HLA in healthy donors. General observations from the study: Because they were indistinguishable, some V segments, including TRBV6-2 and TRBV6-3, were excluded.

To note about this clone: Its antigen is still unknown.

PCR involved 60 Vbeta and 13 Jbeta primers. TCRdb's copy holds only in-frame clones and misses some; the assay was immunoSEQ multiplex PCR. In the table there are over 150,000 clones, 65% to 85% of which are singletons. With 0 bases removed from V and 7 bases from J, the gap between germline ends came to 10 bases. CDR3 size: 13 residues. The germline V gene encodes CDR1 SGHNT and CDR2 YYREEE (reference sequence). The sequenced sample consisted of PBMCs. This receptor was identified in a woman in her forties or fifties in good health and CMV-seropositive. This chain joins TRBV5-4 and TRBJ1-1; D call uncertain. CDR3 in DNA: TGTGCCAGCAGCTTGGTCTCCCTCAGTGAAGCTTTCTTT. This encodes CASSLVSLSEAFF.